The next 13 T cell receptor beta chains were all read from a single sample in a study of blood T cell repertoires in COVID-19. The protocol was immunoSEQ multiplex PCR, while the TCRdb copy is restricted to in-frame clones and leaves out a portion. The profile shows 200,000 to 250,000 clones, just over 90% of them singletons. Sequenced input: PBMCs or T cells enriched from blood (not recorded which). These receptors were taken from a woman under 30 who had recovered from COVID-19.

This rearrangement joins TRBV7-3 to TRBJ2-7; weak D call: TRBD2 (6 bases). The CDR3 sequence is 15 residues long. Germline V gives CDR1 SGHTA, CDR2 FQGTGA. The ends were cut back, 5 bases at V and 5 bases at J, with 19 bases in the middle. Here the CDR3 reads CASSATSGGGDEQYF. CDR3 nucleotides: TGTGCCAGCAGCGCGACTTCCGGGGGAGGTGACGAGCAGTACTTC. Combining the CDR3 with reference TRBV7-3 and TRBJ2-7 gives the whole variable domain GAGVSQTPSNKVTEKGKYVELRCDPISGHTALYWYRQSLGQGPEFLIYFQGTGAADDSGLPNDRFFAVRPEGSVSTLKIQRTERGDSAVYLCASSATSGGGDEQYFGPGTRLTVT.

DNA of the CDR3: TGTGCCAGCACCAAAGGACAGCCGAACACTGAAGCTTTCTTT. Protein: CASTKGQPNTEAFF. This chain uses TRBV6-5 with TRBJ1-1; tentatively, D is TRBD1 (6 bases). The V gene's germline CDR1 is MNHEY and CDR2 SVGAGI. This CDR3 is 14 amino acids long. V dropped 7 bases and J dropped 1 base, with 13 bases sitting between them.

The J gene is TRBJ1-1, the V gene TRBV18; tentative D call: TRBD1 (5 bases). V shed 0 bases and J shed 0 bases, with 11 bases lying between them. Germline V gene data show CDR1 as KGHSH and CDR2 as LQKENI. This CDR3 is built from 16 residues. CDR3 loop: CASSPPIQGLNTEAFF. The CDR3 coding sequence is TGTGCCAGCTCACCACCGATCCAGGGTCTGAACACTGAAGCTTTCTTT.

V and J are TRBV4-1 and TRBJ2-7, with a tentative D call TRBD1 (6 bases). The CDR3 contains 17 residues. V was clipped by 3 bases and J by 2 bases, with 20 bases between them. Germline values: CDR1 MGHRA, CDR2 YSYEKL. The CDR3 reads CASSHKTGPLSPYEQYF. DNA for the CDR3: TGCGCCAGCAGCCACAAGACAGGTCCCCTTAGCCCCTACGAGCAGTACTTC.

This rearrangement joins TRBV29-1 to TRBJ1-2, with a tentative D call TRBD1 (5 bases). V gave up 4 bases and J gave up 3 bases, with 12 bases separating them. The CDR3 length is 13 residues. The germline gives CDR1 SQVTM, CDR2 ANQGSEA. CDR3 in amino acids: CSVVEGKYYGYTF. CDR3 nucleotides: TGCAGCGTTGTGGAGGGGAAATACTATGGCTACACCTTC.

The chain couples TRBV27 to TRBJ2-7; tentatively, D is TRBD2 (6 bases). Trimming took 2 bases from V and 5 from J, leaving 10 bases between them. The CDR3 is 13 residues long. From germline, CDR1 is MNHEY and CDR2 SMNVEV (reference sequence). The CDR3, as DNA: TGTGCCAGCAGTTTAACGCGGGGTAACGAGCAGTACTTC. Translation: CASSLTRGNEQYF.

The genes are TRBV4-1 and TRBJ1-1; D gene ambiguous. CDR1 and CDR2 (germline): MGHRA, YSYEKL. Deletions cut 4 bases from V and 3 bases from J, with 21 bases between. The CDR3 covers 17 residues. This CDR3 is CASSRGTRIQDDTEAFF. CDR3 bases: TGCGCCAGCAGCCGTGGCACCAGGATACAAGACGACACTGAAGCTTTCTTT.

The rearrangement joins TRBV3-1 (or the pseudogene TRBV3-2) to TRBJ1-6, with 7 bases lining up with TRBD1. CDR1 and CDR2 (germline): LGHDT, YNNKEL (reference sequence). The ends lost 4 bases at V and 5 bases at J; junction bases unmatched: 2. The CDR3 spans 14 residues. DNA for the CDR3: TGTGCCAGCAGCCCCGGGACAGATAATTCACCCCTCCACTTT. Translating it yields CASSPGTDNSPLHF.

The chain recombines TRBV5-1 with TRBJ1-1; tentatively, D is TRBD1 (5 bases). The V gene lost 3 bases and the J gene lost 2 bases, with 14 bases spanning the gap. Germline V gene data show CDR1 as SGHRS and CDR2 as YFSETQ. CDR3 length: 15 amino acids. In DNA form, the CDR3 reads TGCGCCAGCAGCTCCCCCACAGGCGTAAACACTGAAGCTTTCTTT. It encodes CASSSPTGVNTEAFF.

CDR3 in DNA: TGTGCCAGCAGTGACAGTATCGGGGGGTACGAAAAACTGTTTTTT. Its translation: CASSDSIGGYEKLFF. This rearrangement joins TRBV28 to TRBJ1-4, with D perhaps TRBD1 (5 bases). There are 15 residues in the CDR3. V was shortened by 5 bases and J by 8 bases, with 18 bases between the two germline ends. CDR1 and CDR2 from the germline V gene are MDHEN and SYDVKM.

CDR3 in amino acids: CASSFNQETQYF. In nucleotides, the CDR3 is TGTGCCAGCAGCTTTAACCAAGAGACCCAGTACTTC. This sequence joins TRBV11-3 and TRBJ2-5; no clear D gene. V dropped 3 bases and J dropped 0 bases, with 2 bases sitting between them. The CDR3 consists of 12 residues. The germline V gene encodes CDR1 SGHNT and CDR2 YENEEA.

J is TRBJ2-3 and V is TRBV4-2; 9 nucleotides line up with TRBD2. Germline values: CDR1 LGHNA, CDR2 YNFKEQ. With V trimmed by 1 base and J by 6 bases, 11 bases remained unmatched. There are 17 residues in the CDR3. The CDR3 coding sequence is TGTGCCAGCAGCCAAGGTAATCGCGGGGGGGCCTCGGATACGCAGTATTTT. Translation gives CASSQGNRGGASDTQYF.

The chain has TRBV5-1 and TRBJ1-2, with a possible D match to TRBD1 (6 bases). The CDR3 spans 15 residues. Trimming took off 0 bases at V and 0 bases at J, with 9 bases between the two ends. The germline CDR1 and CDR2 sequences are SGHRS and YFSETQ. CDR3 in amino acids: CASSLGTVSNYGYTF. The CDR3 coding sequence is TGCGCCAGCAGCTTGGGGACAGTTTCTAACTATGGCTACACCTTC.